This T cell receptor (beta chain) derives from a study of T cells in Graves' hyperthyroidism and ophthalmopathy. Germline loops: CDR1 MDHEN, CDR2 SYDVKM. This CDR3 spans 16 amino acids. The germline V and J ends were trimmed by 5 bases and 2 bases, with 19 bases remaining between them. What was amplified from RNA transcripts were TCR beta CDR3 regions. When the TCR CDR3 underwent first-round RT-PCR, the HTBI primer set was used. MiXCR, run by TCRdb on the multiplex PCR reads, gives a single entry per CDR3 protein. The table includes over 550,000 distinct CDR3 sequences, 16% detected once. This clonotype was counted ten times or more. Graves' hyperthyroidism is called stable when ophthalmopathy does not progress within 18 months. Hyperthyroidism had been newly diagnosed in patients aged 18 to 65, and its duration was under 2 months. Based on clinical symptoms, serum thyroxine and TRAb, thyroid ultrasound and orbital computed tomography, diagnoses were reached.

The V and J genes are TRBV28 and TRBJ2-7; a possible D gene is TRBD1 (6 bases). Sequenced: blood. The clonotype was recovered from a woman aged 18 to 35 with Graves' hyperthyroidism. CDR3 coding DNA: TGTGCCAGCAGTAAGCCCTTACAGGGTCCGACCTACGAGCAGTACTTC. It codes for CASSKPLQGPTYEQYF.